This is a list of T cell receptor beta chains from one sample in a study of shared clonotypes between healthy human individuals. Produced via immunoSEQ multiplex PCR; TCRdb's table is partial and in-frame only. This table has roughly 1.4 million clones, 98% appearing once. The specimen sequenced was naive CD4+ T cells sorted from blood. All receptors come from a man aged 25-45 years in good health. The CDR3 runs from the conserved cysteine through the conserved F or W. Fields, in order: J gene, V gene, CDR3 length, clone size, D gene, CDR3 protein, CDR3 DNA. The D gene is left open where the match is weak. Clone size is not always given. Where it is, it says once, few, many or a class for expanded clones.

>TRBJ1-3|TRBV4-1|15|NA|NA
CASSQVGHGERTIYF
TGCGCCAGCAGCCAAGTCGGACACGGCGAACGCACCATATATTTT
>TRBJ1-1|TRBV30|15|NA|NA
CAWSVPFGRGFEAFF
TGTGCCTGGAGTGTACCTTTCGGTCGGGGCTTTGAAGCTTTCTTT
>TRBJ2-5|TRBV7-2|14|NA|TRBD2
CASSLTSGKETQYF
TGTGCCAGCAGCCTAACTAGCGGGAAGGAGACCCAGTACTTC
>TRBJ2-5|TRBV2|15|NA|TRBD2
CASSALAGVLETQYF
TGTGCCAGCAGTGCCCTAGCGGGAGTCCTAGAGACCCAGTACTTC
>TRBJ1-2|TRBV20-1|11|NA|NA
CSEQGGYGYTF
TGCAGTGAACAGGGCGGCTATGGCTACACCTTC
>TRBJ1-4|TRBV11-2|18|NA|NA
CASSLNAGSGSDNEKLFF
TGTGCCAGCAGCTTAAACGCGGGGTCGGGGTCAGATAATGAAAAACTGTTTTTT
>TRBJ2-4|TRBV9|15|NA|TRBD2
CASSPAGTSGNIQYF
TGTGCCAGCAGCCCCGCCGGGACTAGCGGGAACATTCAGTACTTC
>TRBJ2-5|TRBV11-2|15|once|NA
CASSLFQGLGETQYF
TGTGCCAGCAGCTTGTTCCAGGGACTCGGGGAGACCCAGTACTTC
>TRBJ1-4|TRBV10-3|14|NA|NA
CAISASGGGEKLFF
TGTGCCATCAGTGCCTCGGGGGGCGGTGAAAAACTGTTTTTT
>TRBJ2-4|TRBV11-3|13|NA|NA
CASSLDLGNIQYF
TGTGCCAGCAGCTTAGATCTTGGAAACATTCAGTACTTC
>TRBJ1-1|TRBV15|14|NA|NA
CATSRGLGGTEAFF
TGTGCCACCAGCAGAGGGCTGGGGGGCACTGAAGCTTTCTTT